A single sample is the source of the 24 T cell receptor beta chains below, sequenced in a study of blood T cell repertoires in COVID-19. The table came from immunoSEQ multiplex PCR; TCRdb's copy has only in-frame clones and leaves some out. The sample lists roughly 29,000 clones; 65% to 90% were seen once. The sequenced material came from peripheral blood. These receptors were collected from a man aged 65 to 79 with active COVID-19.

The rearrangement links TRBV5-1 to TRBJ2-2, with D tentatively TRBD2 (6 bases). Germline values: CDR1 SGHRS, CDR2 YFSETQ. The CDR3 runs 17 residues. V was pared by 4 bases and J by 4 bases, with 20 bases between. The CDR3 loop is CASSLPASASGTGELFF. The DNA of the CDR3 is TGCGCCAGCAGCCTACCAGCTAGCGCTTCGGGCACCGGGGAGCTGTTTTTT. Full variable domain (missing parts from reference TRBV5-1 and TRBJ2-2): KAGVTQTPRYLIKTRGQQVTLSCSPISGHRSVSWYQQTPGQGLQFLFEYFSETQRNKGNFPGRFSGRQFSNSRSEMNVSTLELGDSALYLCASSLPASASGTGELFFGEGSRLTVL.

V usage is TRBV28 and J usage is TRBJ2-6; 8 nucleotides line up with TRBD1. Germline V lookup: CDR1 MDHEN, CDR2 SYDVKM. Trimming removed 1 base from V and 3 bases from J; junction bases left unmatched: 11. This CDR3 has 19 amino acids. The chain's CDR3 is CASSLSRPGQGYGANVLTF. As DNA, the CDR3 is TGTGCCAGCAGTTTATCTCGCCCAGGACAGGGTTATGGGGCCAACGTCCTGACTTTC.

The J gene is TRBJ2-1, the V gene TRBV4-1; TRBD2 matches at 13 bases. J lost 9 bases, V lost 0 bases, and 11 bases had no gene match. The CDR3 consists of 18 residues. Per germline, CDR1 MGHRA and CDR2 YSYEKL. The CDR3 reads CASSQDGTSGKYWIEQFF. In DNA, the CDR3 is TGCGCCAGCAGCCAAGATGGGACTAGCGGGAAATATTGGATTGAGCAGTTCTTC.

This chain joins TRBV6-5 and TRBJ2-6; tentatively, D is TRBD1 (5 bases). The germline CDR1 and CDR2 sequences are MNHEY and SVGAGI. The CDR3 covers 15 residues. Trimming shortened V by 7 bases and J by 2 bases, and 12 bases separated the two germline ends. The CDR3: CASTPDITGANVLTF. DNA for the CDR3: TGTGCCAGCACCCCGGACATAACTGGGGCCAACGTCCTGACTTTC.

A remark on this clone: Germline and junction disagree at one end, which may indicate a read error. This sequence joins TRBV7-7 and TRBJ2-2, with 14 bases that match TRBD2. The CDR3 covers 16 residues. Germline CDR1 and CDR2: SSHAT and FNYEAQ (reference sequence). CDR3 bases: TGTGCTAGCAGCCCCCAGGGACTAGCGGGAGCCGGGGAGCTGTTTTTT. Translated: CASSPQGLAGAGELFF.

This clone has only one observation. This chain uses TRBV24-1 with TRBJ1-2; D is ambiguous. Germline CDR1 and CDR2: KGHDR and SFDVKD. Deletions cut 4 bases from V and 7 bases from J, with 12 bases between. CDR3 length equals 13 residues. CDR3 amino acids: CATSDWEFSGYTF. For the CDR3, the DNA is TGTGCCACCAGTGACTGGGAGTTTAGTGGCTACACCTTC.

V and J are TRBV9 and TRBJ2-3; D perhaps matches TRBD1 (6 bases). V was cut by 4 bases and J by 6 bases, with 12 bases left in between. The CDR3 covers 13 residues. The germline V gene encodes CDR1 SGDLS and CDR2 YYNGEE. The CDR3 loop is CASSQGGSDTQYF. The CDR3 DNA sequence: TGTGCCAGCAGCCAAGGGGGATCGGATACGCAGTATTTT.

V gene TRBV30 combines with J gene TRBJ2-7, with D unclear. The V gene's germline CDR1 is GTSNPN and CDR2 SVGIG (reference sequence). Trimming stripped 2 bases from V and 3 bases from J, with 5 bases between. The length of the CDR3 is 11 residues. CDR3 protein: CAWSSNYEQYF. The CDR3 DNA reads TGTGCCTGGAGTAGCAACTACGAGCAGTACTTC.

V and J are TRBV2 and TRBJ1-2; perhaps TRBD1 as D (6 bases). The CDR3 loop spans 13 amino acids. V shed 4 bases and J shed 7 bases, with 13 bases lying between them. The germline V gene encodes CDR1 SNHLY and CDR2 FYNNEI. CDR3 sequence reads: CASSGGGYSGYTF. The CDR3 DNA is TGTGCCAGCAGTGGGGGGGGCTATAGTGGCTACACCTTC.

This clone was found a few times. The chain combines TRBV3-1 (or the pseudogene TRBV3-2) with TRBJ2-3; TRBD2 aligns across 13 bases. From germline, CDR1 is LGHDT and CDR2 YNNKEL (reference sequence). V lost 5 bases, J lost 5 bases, and 7 bases stayed unmatched. The CDR3 extends over 16 amino acids. The DNA of the CDR3 is TGTGCCAGCAGCTTCCGGACTAGCGGGGGTAAAGATACGCAGTATTTT. This codes for CASSFRTSGGKDTQYF.

The chain employs TRBV6-1 and TRBJ1-1; the match to TRBD1 covers 9 bases. The CDR3 sequence is 13 residues long. The germline V gene has CDR1 MNHNS and CDR2 SASEGT. The trim removed 3 bases at V and 7 bases at J, leaving 3 bases unmatched. The CDR3 coding sequence is TGTGCCAGCAGTGAGGGACAGGGAGATGAAGCTTTCTTT. It is translated as CASSEGQGDEAFF.

J is TRBJ2-3 and V is TRBV7-9; TRBD1 agrees at 10 bases. The CDR3 spans 15 residues. The germline gives CDR1 SEHNR, CDR2 FQNEAQ (reference sequence). V lost 1 base to trimming and J lost 4 bases; unmatched junction nucleotides: 2. CDR3 in amino acids: CASSLGGQGADTQYF. In nucleotides, the CDR3 is TGTGCCAGCAGCTTAGGAGGACAGGGGGCAGATACGCAGTATTTT. The full variable domain, its missing parts supplied by reference TRBV7-9 and TRBJ2-3, is DTGVSQNPRHKITKRGQNVTFRCDPISEHNRLYWYRQTLGQGPEFLTYFQNEAQLEKSRLLSDRFSAERPKGSFSTLEIQRTEQGDSAMYLCASSLGGQGADTQYFGPGTRLTVL.

The chain links TRBV11-2 to TRBJ1-1, with 7 positions matching TRBD1. CDR3 size: 16 residues. V shed 4 bases, J shed 1 base, and the junction held 9 bases outside the gene matches. The germline V gene encodes CDR1 SGHAT and CDR2 FQNNGV. The CDR3 is CASSSRGQLRNTEAFF. In DNA form, the CDR3 reads TGTGCCAGCAGCTCAAGGGGACAGCTACGGAACACTGAAGCTTTCTTT.

The rearrangement joins TRBV5-1 to TRBJ2-3; TRBD2 aligns across 11 bases. In germline, CDR1 is SGHRS, CDR2 YFSETQ. There are 17 residues in the CDR3. The V segment lost 4 bases and the J segment 4 bases; nucleotides outside the gene matches: 11. This CDR3 is CASSPPGASGGPDTQYF. The CDR3, as DNA: TGCGCCAGCAGCCCCCCAGGGGCTAGCGGGGGGCCAGATACGCAGTATTTT.

CDR3 protein: CASSLNPTVPSSDEQYF. The CDR3 DNA is TGTGCCAGCAGCCTAAACCCGACTGTTCCATCCTCTGACGAGCAGTACTTC. The V gene is TRBV11-3, the J gene TRBJ2-7; D remains unclear. V lost 5 bases to trimming and J lost 5 bases, with 25 bases between them. This CDR3 contains 17 residues. CDR1 SGHNT and CDR2 YENEEA come from the germline V gene.

The chain uses TRBV28 and TRBJ2-2; 7 positions match TRBD2. Losses at the gene ends were 4 bases for V and 0 bases for J; bases not matched to a gene: 23. CDR1 MDHEN and CDR2 SYDVKM come from the germline V gene. The CDR3 covers 22 residues. CDR3 DNA: TGTGCCAGCAGTTACGAAACCGTTGTTTTTCGGCGGGAGCGGCCGAACACCGGGGAGCTGTTTTTT. It encodes CASSYETVVFRRERPNTGELFF.

The table lists this clone with a count of one. The V gene is TRBV9, the J gene TRBJ2-7; 7 bases line up with TRBD1. CDR1 is SGDLS, CDR2 YYNGEE, per germline. This CDR3 region has 13 residues. V lost 3 bases and J lost 1; bases outside the gene matches: 1. The CDR3 bases are TGTGCCAGCAGCGGGACAGGTTCCTACGAGCAGTACTTC. Its translation: CASSGTGSYEQYF.

The chain employs TRBV27 and TRBJ2-7; 9 bases are a match to TRBD2. This CDR3 contains 20 residues. Germline loops: CDR1 MNHEY, CDR2 SMNVEV (reference sequence). V trimming: 5 bases; J trimming: 5 bases; junction bases outside the gene matches: 25. CDR3 nucleotide sequence: TGTGCCAGCAGTGGACTTACATCTCGGGCTGGCGGGAGGGCCGGCCACGAGCAGTACTTC. It translates to CASSGLTSRAGGRAGHEQYF.

The gene calls are TRBV19 and TRBJ2-3, with D perhaps matching TRBD2 (5 bases). Germline CDR1 LNHDA, CDR2 SQIVND (reference sequence). The germline V and J ends were trimmed by 8 bases and 2 bases, with 17 bases remaining between them. CDR3 size: 15 residues. The CDR3 DNA reads TGTGCCAGTTCCCCCCGGGCCGGGAACACAGATACGCAGTATTTT. It translates to CASSPRAGNTDTQYF. Complete variable domain (other parts from reference TRBV19 and TRBJ2-3): DGGITQSPKYLFRKEGQNVTLSCEQNLNHDAMYWYRQDPGQGLRLIYYSQIVNDFQKGDIAEGYSVSREKKESFPLTVTSAQKNPTAFYLCASSPRAGNTDTQYFGPGTRLTVL.

CDR3 loop: CASSSLGQGGSPLHF. CDR3 coding DNA: TGTGCCAGCAGCTCCCTCGGACAGGGAGGTTCACCCCTCCACTTT. The V gene is TRBV5-5, the J gene TRBJ1-6, with TRBD1 matching over 8 bases. From germline, CDR1 is SGHKS and CDR2 YYEKEE (reference sequence). The trim removed 3 bases at V and 9 bases at J, leaving 8 bases unmatched. The CDR3 has 15 amino acids.

The J gene is TRBJ1-4, the V gene TRBV19; 9 positions agree with TRBD1. The CDR3 length is 15 residues. In germline, CDR1 is LNHDA, CDR2 SQIVND (reference sequence). V lost 8 bases to trimming and J lost 8 bases; unmatched junction nucleotides: 12. CDR3 region: CASPKTGGVGEKLFF. The CDR3 DNA is TGTGCCAGTCCTAAAACAGGGGGCGTCGGGGAAAAACTGTTTTTT.

This clone was recorded a few times. J is TRBJ1-1 and V is TRBV24-1; 8 bases line up with TRBD1. V was clipped by 2 bases and J by 4 bases; unmatched bases: 11. Germline CDR1 reads KGHDR; CDR2 reads SFDVKD. This CDR3 is 17 amino acids long. The DNA for the CDR3 is TGTGCCACCAGTGATTCCACCGGGACAGGTTTTTTCACTGAAGCTTTCTTT. Its translation: CATSDSTGTGFFTEAFF.

This chain connects TRBV19 to TRBJ2-2; no definite D call. The germline V gene has CDR1 LNHDA and CDR2 SQIVND (reference sequence). The CDR3 has 15 amino acids. The ends were cut back, 3 bases at V and 2 bases at J, with 10 bases in the middle. Written as DNA, the CDR3 is TGTGCCAGTAGTATGGTTTGGAGTAACACCGGGGAGCTGTTTTTT. Protein sequence: CASSMVWSNTGELFF.

V gene TRBV7-3 combines with J gene TRBJ2-1; 8 nucleotides align to TRBD1. The CDR3 has 15 residues. CDR1 and CDR2 (germline): SGHTA, FQGTGA. J lost 5 bases, V lost 0 bases, and 3 bases had no gene match. CDR3 loop: CASSLTKDRDNEQFF. Written as DNA, the CDR3 is TGTGCCAGCAGCTTAACCAAGGACAGGGACAATGAGCAGTTCTTC.